A selection of T cell receptor beta chains follows, all from one sample in a study of cytomegalovirus exposure and HLA in healthy donors. Libraries were prepared by immunoSEQ multiplex PCR; TCRdb keeps only in-frame clonotypes and omits some of them. The data show roughly 250,000 clones, approximately 84% seen once. Sequenced input: PBMCs. The receptors shown here come from a middle-aged woman in good health and CMV-seropositive. Each CDR3 is given with its conserved first and last residue. Fields, in order: CDR3 DNA, CDR3 protein, D gene, CDR3 length, V gene, clone size, J gene. The D gene is left open where the match is weak. The size field is filled for only some rows; it gives once, few, many or a size class.

cdr3_nt: TGTGCCAGCGCACCCCCGCCGACTAGCGGGTTTACCTACGAGCAGTACTTC
cdr3_aa: CASAPPPTSGFTYEQYF
d_call: TRBD2
cdr3_length: 17
v_call: TRBV7-2
clone_size: -
j_call: TRBJ2-7

cdr3_nt: TGTGCCAGCAAAGGACTACGAAACTCCTACAATGAGCAGTTCTTC
cdr3_aa: CASKGLRNSYNEQFF
d_call: -
cdr3_length: 15
v_call: TRBV2
clone_size: -
j_call: TRBJ2-1

cdr3_nt: TGTGCCAGCAGCCCGGTCGACTACGAGCAGTACTTC
cdr3_aa: CASSPVDYEQYF
d_call: -
cdr3_length: 12
v_call: TRBV7-8
clone_size: -
j_call: TRBJ2-7

cdr3_nt: TGTGCCAGCAGTTACTCGCGGGGCGAGAGCTACGAGCAGTACTTC
cdr3_aa: CASSYSRGESYEQYF
d_call: -
cdr3_length: 15
v_call: TRBV6-5
clone_size: few
j_call: TRBJ2-7

cdr3_nt: TGTGCCAGTAGTATCCAGGGGGTATCTAATGAAAAACTGTTTTTT
cdr3_aa: CASSIQGVSNEKLFF
d_call: TRBD1
cdr3_length: 15
v_call: TRBV19
clone_size: -
j_call: TRBJ1-4

cdr3_nt: TGTGCCAGCAGCCCTAGGAGGACAGCGTCCGACACAGATACGCAGTATTTT
cdr3_aa: CASSPRRTASDTDTQYF
d_call: -
cdr3_length: 17
v_call: TRBV7-9
clone_size: -
j_call: TRBJ2-3

cdr3_nt: TGTGCCAGTAGTACGACAGGGGGCCATCAGCCCCAGCATTTT
cdr3_aa: CASSTTGGHQPQHF
d_call: TRBD1
cdr3_length: 14
v_call: TRBV19
clone_size: -
j_call: TRBJ1-5

cdr3_nt: TGTGCCAGCAGCCAAGCCGGGACAGGTAGTTACGAGCAGTACTTC
cdr3_aa: CASSQAGTGSYEQYF
d_call: TRBD1
cdr3_length: 15
v_call: TRBV7-9
clone_size: -
j_call: TRBJ2-7

cdr3_nt: TGTGCCAGTAGTATACCAACGGGAGTTCACACCGGGGAGCTGTTTTTT
cdr3_aa: CASSIPTGVHTGELFF
d_call: -
cdr3_length: 16
v_call: TRBV19
clone_size: -
j_call: TRBJ2-2

cdr3_nt: TGTGCCTGGAACCAGGAGGGGACAGGGTGGACTGAAGCTTTCTTT
cdr3_aa: CAWNQEGTGWTEAFF
d_call: TRBD1
cdr3_length: 15
v_call: TRBV30
clone_size: -
j_call: TRBJ1-1

cdr3_nt: TGTGCCAGCAGACTGACAGGGGGCGGTGAAAAACTGTTTTTT
cdr3_aa: CASRLTGGGEKLFF
d_call: TRBD1
cdr3_length: 14
v_call: TRBV7-2
clone_size: -
j_call: TRBJ1-4